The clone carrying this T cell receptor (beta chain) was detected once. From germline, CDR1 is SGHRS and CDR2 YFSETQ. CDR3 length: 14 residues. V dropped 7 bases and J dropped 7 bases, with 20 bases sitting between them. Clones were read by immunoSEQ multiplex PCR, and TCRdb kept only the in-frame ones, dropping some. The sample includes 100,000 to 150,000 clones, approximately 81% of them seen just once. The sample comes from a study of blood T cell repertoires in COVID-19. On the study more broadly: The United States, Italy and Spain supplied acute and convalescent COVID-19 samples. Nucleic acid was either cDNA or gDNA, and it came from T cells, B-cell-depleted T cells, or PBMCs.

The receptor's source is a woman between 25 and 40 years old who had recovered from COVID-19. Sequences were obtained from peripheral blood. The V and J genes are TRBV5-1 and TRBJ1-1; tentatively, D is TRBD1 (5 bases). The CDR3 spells CASSQGLKRGEAFF. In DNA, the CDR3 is TGCGCCAGCTCGCAGGGACTTAAACGGGGTGAAGCTTTCTTT.